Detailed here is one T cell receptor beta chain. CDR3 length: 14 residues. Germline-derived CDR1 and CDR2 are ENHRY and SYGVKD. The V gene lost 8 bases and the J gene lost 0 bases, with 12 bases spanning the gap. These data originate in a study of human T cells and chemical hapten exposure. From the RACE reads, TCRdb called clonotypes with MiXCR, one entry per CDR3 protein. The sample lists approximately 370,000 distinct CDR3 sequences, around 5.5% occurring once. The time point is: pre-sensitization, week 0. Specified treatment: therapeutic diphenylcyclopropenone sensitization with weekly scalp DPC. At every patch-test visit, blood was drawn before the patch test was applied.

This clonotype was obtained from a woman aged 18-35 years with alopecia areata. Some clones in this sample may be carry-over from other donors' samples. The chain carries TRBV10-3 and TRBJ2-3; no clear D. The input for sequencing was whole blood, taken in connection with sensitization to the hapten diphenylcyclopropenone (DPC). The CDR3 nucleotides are TGTGCCATCGAAGAGGACCTGAGCACAGATACGCAGTATTTT. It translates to CAIEEDLSTDTQYF.